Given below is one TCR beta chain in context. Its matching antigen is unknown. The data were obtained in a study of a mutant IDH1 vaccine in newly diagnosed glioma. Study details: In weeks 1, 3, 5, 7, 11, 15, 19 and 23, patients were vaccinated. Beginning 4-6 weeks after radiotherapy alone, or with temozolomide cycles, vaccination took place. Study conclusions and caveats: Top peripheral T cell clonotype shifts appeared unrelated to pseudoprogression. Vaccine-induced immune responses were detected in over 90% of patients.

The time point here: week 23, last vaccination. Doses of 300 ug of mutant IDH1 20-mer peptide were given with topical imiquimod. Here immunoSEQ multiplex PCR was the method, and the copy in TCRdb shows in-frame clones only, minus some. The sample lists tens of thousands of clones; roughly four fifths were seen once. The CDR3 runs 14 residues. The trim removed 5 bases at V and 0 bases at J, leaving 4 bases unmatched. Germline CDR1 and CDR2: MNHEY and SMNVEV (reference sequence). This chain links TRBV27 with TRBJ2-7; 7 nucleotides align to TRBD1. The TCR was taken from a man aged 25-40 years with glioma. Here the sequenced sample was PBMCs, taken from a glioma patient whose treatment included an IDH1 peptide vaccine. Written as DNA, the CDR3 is TGTGCCAGCAGTCCCGGACAGGACTCCTACGAGCAGTACTTC. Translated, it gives CASSPGQDSYEQYF.